This T cell receptor beta chain was identified during a study of T cells after yellow fever vaccination. Study observations and caveats: High-abundance clonotypes from the bulk population could contaminate FACS-sorted repertoires. Researchers noted that a small share of clonotypes showed up in both CD4 and CD8 compartments.

Ten or more counts support this clonotype. Antigen unknown. CDR1 and CDR2 (germline): DFQATT, SNEGSKA (reference sequence). V gave up 6 bases and J gave up 9 bases; unmatched junction bases: 4. The CDR3 consists of 12 residues. TCRdb used MiXCR to reprocess the 5' RACE reads, holding one entry per CDR3 protein. The sample records hundreds of thousands of distinct CDR3 sequences, about 3.5% being singletons. The clonotype was recovered from a man younger than 35 who received the YFV17D yellow fever vaccine. The source was PBMCs, collected on the day of the yellow fever booster vaccination. The genes are TRBV20-1 and TRBJ2-5; 13 nucleotides match TRBD2. The DNA for the CDR3 is TGCAGTGCCGAACTAGCGGGGGGGCCCCAGTACTTC. It translates to CSAELAGGPQYF.